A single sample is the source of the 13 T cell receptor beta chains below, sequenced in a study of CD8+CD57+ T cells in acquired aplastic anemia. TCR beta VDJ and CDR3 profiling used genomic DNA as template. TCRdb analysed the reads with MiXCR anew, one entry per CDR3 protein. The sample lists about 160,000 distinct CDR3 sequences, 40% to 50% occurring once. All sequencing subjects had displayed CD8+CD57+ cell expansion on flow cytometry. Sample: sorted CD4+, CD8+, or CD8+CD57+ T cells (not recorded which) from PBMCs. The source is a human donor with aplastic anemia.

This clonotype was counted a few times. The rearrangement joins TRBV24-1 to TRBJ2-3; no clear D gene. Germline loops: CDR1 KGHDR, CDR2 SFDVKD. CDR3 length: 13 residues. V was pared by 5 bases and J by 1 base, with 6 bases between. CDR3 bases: TGTGCCACCAGTGCTACAGGCACAGATACGCAGTATTTT. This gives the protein CATSATGTDTQYF.

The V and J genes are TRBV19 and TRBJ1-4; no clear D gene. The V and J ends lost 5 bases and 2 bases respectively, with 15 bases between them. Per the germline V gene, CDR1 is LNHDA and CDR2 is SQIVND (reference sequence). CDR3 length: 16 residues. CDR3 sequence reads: CASSPGLRSTNEKLFF. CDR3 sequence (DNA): TGTGCCAGTAGTCCAGGCCTCCGTAGTACTAATGAAAAACTGTTTTTT.

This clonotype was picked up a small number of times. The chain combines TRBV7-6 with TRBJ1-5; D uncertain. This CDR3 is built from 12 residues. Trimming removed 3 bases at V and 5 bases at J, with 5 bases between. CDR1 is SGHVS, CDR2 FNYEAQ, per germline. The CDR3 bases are TGTGCCAGCAGCTTCCCTTATCAGCCCCAGCATTTT. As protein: CASSFPYQPQHF.

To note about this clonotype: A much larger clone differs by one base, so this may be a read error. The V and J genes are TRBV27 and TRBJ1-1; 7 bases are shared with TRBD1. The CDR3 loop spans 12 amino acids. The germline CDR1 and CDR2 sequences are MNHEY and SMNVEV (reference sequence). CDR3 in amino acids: CANSSQGTEAFF. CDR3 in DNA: TGTGCCAACAGTTCACAGGGGACTGAAGCTTTCTTT.

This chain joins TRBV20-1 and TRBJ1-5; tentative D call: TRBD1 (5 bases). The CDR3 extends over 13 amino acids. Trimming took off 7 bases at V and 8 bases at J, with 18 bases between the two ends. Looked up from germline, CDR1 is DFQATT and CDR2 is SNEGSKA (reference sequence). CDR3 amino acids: CSVTKRGREPQHF. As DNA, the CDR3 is TGCAGTGTCACGAAGAGGGGCAGGGAGCCCCAGCATTTT.

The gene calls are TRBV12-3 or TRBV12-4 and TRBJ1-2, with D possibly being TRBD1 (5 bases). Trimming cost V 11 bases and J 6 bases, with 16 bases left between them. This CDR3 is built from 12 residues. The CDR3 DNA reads TGTGCCGGATATACGGGACGCCATGGCTACACCTTC. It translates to CAGYTGRHGYTF.

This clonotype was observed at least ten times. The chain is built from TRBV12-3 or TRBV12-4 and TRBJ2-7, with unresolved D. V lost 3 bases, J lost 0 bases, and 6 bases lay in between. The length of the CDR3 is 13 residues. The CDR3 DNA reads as TGTGCCAGCAGTTTTGCCTTCTCCTACGAGCAGTACTTC. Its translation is CASSFAFSYEQYF.

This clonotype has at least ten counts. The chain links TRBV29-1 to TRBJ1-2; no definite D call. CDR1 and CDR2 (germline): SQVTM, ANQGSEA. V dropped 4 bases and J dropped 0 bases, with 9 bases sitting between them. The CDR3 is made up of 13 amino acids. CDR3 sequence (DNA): TGCAGCGTTGCTCAAATAGCTAACTATGGCTACACCTTC. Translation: CSVAQIANYGYTF.

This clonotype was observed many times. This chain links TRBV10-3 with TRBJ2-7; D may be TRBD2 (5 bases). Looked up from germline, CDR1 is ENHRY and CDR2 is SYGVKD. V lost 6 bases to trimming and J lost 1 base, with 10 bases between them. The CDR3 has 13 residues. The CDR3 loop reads CAIRSSRSYEQYF. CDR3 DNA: TGTGCCATCAGATCTAGCCGATCCTACGAGCAGTACTTC.

The CDR3: CASSLARRARTDTQYF. CDR3 in DNA: TGTGCCAGCAGTTTAGCGCGACGGGCCCGCACAGATACGCAGTATTTT. The chain has TRBV12-3 or TRBV12-4 and TRBJ2-3; D not certain. Trimming pared 0 bases from V and 1 base from J, leaving 11 bases between. This CDR3 comprises 16 residues.

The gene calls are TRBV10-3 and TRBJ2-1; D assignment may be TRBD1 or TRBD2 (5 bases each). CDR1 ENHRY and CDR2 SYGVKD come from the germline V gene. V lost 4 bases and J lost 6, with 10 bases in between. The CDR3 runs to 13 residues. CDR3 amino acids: CAISVGTANEQFF. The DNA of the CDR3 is TGTGCCATCAGTGTGGGGACCGCCAATGAGCAGTTCTTC.

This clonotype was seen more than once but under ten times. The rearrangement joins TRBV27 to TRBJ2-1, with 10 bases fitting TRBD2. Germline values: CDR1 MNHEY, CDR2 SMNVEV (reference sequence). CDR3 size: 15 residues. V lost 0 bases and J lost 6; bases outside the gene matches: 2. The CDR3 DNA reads TGTGCCAGCAGTTTATCTCTAGCGGGAGCCAATGAGCAGTTCTTC. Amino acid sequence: CASSLSLAGANEQFF.

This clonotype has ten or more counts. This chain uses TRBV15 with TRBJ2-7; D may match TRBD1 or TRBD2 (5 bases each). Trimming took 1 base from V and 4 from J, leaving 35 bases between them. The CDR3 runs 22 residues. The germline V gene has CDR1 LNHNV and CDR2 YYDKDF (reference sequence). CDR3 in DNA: TGTGCCACCAGCAGAGTGATTGATAAGTGGGGGATAAGGACCAGAGAGGGGTACGAGCAGTACTTC. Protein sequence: CATSRVIDKWGIRTREGYEQYF.